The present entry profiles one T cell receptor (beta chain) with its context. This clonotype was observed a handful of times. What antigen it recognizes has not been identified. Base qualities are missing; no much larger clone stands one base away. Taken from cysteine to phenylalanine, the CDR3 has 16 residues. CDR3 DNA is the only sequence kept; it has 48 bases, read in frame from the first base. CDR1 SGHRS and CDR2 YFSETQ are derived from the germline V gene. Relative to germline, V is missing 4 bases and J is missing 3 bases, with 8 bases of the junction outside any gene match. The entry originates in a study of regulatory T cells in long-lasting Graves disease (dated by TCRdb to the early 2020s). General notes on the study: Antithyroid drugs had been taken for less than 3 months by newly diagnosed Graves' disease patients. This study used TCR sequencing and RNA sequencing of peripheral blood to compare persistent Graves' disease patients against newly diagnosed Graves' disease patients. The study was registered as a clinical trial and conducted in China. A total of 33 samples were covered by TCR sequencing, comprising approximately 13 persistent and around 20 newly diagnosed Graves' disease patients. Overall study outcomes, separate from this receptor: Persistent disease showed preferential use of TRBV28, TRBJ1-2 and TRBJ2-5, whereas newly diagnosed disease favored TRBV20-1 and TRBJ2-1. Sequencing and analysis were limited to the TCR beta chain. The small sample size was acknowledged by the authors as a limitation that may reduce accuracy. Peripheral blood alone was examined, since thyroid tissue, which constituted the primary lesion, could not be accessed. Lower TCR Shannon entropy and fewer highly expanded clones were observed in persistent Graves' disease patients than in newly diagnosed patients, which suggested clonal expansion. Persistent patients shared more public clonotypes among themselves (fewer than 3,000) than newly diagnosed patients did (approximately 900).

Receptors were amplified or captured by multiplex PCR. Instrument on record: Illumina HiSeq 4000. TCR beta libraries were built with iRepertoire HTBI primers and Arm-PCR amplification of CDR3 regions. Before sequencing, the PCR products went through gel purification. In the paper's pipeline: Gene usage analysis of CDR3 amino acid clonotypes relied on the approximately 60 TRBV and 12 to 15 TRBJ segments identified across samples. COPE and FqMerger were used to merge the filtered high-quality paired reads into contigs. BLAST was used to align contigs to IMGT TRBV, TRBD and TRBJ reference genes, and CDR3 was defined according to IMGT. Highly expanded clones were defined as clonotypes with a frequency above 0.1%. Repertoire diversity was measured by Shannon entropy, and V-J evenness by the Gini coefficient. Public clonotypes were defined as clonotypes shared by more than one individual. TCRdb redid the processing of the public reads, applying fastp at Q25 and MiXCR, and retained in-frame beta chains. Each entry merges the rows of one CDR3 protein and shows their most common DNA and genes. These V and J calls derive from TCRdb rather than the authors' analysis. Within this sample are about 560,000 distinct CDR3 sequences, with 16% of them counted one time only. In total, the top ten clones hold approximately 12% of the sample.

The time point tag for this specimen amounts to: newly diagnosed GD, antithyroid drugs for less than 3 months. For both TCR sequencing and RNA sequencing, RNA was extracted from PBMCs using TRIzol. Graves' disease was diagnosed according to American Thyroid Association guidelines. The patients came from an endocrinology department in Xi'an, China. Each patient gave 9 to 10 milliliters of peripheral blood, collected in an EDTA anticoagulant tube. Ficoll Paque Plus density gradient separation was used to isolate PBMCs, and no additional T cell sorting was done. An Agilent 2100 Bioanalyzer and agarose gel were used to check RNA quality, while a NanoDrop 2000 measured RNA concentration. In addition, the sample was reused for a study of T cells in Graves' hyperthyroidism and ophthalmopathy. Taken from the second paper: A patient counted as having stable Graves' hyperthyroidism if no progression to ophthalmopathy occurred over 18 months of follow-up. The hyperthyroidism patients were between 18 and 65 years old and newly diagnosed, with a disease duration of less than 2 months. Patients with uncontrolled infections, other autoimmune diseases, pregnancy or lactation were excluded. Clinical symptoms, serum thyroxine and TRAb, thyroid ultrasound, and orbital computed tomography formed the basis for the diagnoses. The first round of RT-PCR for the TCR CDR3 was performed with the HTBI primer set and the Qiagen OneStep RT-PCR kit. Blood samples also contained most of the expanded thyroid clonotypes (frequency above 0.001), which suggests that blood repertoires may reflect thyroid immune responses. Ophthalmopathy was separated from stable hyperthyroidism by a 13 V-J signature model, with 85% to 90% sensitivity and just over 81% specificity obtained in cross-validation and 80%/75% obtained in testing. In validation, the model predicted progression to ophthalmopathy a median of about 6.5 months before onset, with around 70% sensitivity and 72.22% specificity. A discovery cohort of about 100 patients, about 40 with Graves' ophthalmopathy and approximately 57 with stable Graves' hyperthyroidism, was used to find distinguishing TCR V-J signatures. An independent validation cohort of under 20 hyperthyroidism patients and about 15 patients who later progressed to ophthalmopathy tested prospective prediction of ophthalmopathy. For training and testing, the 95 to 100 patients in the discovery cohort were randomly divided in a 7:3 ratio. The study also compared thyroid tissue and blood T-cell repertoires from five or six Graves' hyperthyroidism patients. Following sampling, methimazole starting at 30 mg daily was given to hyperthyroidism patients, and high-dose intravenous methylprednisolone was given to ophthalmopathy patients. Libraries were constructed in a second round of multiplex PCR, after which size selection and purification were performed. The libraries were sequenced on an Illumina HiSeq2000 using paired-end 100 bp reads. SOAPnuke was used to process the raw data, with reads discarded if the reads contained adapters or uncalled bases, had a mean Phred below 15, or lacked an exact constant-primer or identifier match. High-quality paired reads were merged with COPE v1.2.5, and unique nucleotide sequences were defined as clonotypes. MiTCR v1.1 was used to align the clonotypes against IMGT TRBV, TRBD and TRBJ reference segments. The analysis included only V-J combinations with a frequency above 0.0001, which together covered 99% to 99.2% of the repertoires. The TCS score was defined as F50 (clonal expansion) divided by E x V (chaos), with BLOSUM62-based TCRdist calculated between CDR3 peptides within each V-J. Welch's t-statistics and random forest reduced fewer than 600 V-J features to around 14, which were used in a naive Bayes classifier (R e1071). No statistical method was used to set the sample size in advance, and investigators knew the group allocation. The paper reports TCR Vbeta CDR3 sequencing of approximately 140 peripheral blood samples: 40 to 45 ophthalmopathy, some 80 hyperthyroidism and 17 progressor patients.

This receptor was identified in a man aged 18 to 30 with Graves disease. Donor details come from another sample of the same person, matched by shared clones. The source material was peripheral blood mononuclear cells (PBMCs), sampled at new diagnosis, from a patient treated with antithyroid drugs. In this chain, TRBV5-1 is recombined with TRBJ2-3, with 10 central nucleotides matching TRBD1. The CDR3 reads CASSPTGQGRTDTQYF. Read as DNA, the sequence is TGCGCCAGCAGCCCTACGGGACAGGGGAGGACAGATACGCAGTATTTT.